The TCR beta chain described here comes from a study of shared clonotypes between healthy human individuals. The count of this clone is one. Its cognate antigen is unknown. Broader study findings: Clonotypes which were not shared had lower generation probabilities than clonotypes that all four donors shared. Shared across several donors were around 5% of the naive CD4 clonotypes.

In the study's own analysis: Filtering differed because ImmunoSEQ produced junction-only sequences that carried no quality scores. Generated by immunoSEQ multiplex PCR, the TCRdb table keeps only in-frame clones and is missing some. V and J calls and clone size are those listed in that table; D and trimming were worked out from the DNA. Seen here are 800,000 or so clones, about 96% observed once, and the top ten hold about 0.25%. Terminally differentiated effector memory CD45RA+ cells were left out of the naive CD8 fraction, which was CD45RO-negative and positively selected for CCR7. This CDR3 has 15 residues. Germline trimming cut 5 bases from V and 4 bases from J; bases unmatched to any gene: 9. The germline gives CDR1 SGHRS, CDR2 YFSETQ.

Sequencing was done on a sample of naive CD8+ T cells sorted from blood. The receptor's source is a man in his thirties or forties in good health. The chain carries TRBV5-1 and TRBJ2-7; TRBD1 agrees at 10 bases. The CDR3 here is CASSRRTGGEYEQYF. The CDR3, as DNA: TGCGCCAGCAGTCGTAGGACAGGGGGAGAATACGAGCAGTACTTC.